A single sample gave rise to the 5 T cell receptor beta chains below, sequenced in a study of identical twins. TCRdb called the 5' RACE reads again in MiXCR, with one record for every CDR3 protein. The sample consists of 250,000 or so distinct CDR3 sequences, about 8.5% of them appearing once. This sample also belongs to another study, concerning yellow fever vaccine responses in identical twins.

Sequencing input: CD8+ T cells sorted from blood. The receptor source for this set is a woman under 30 in good health.

This clonotype was counted between two and nine times. The chain combines TRBV9 with TRBJ2-5; D is perhaps TRBD2 (6 bases). CDR3 size: 15 residues. Germline V gene data show CDR1 as SGDLS and CDR2 as YYNGEE. V lost 2 bases to trimming and J lost 1 base, with 12 bases between them. The CDR3 nucleotides read TGTGCCAGCAGCGTTGGTGGAGGGGCCCAAGAGACCCAGTACTTC. It is translated as CASSVGGGAQETQYF.

This clonotype was observed a few times. The CDR3 protein is CSVGGGPDYEQYF. CDR3 DNA sequence: TGCAGCGTCGGGGGGGGACCGGACTACGAGCAGTACTTC. V and J are TRBV29-1 and TRBJ2-7; TRBD2 matches 8 bases. The CDR3 contains 13 residues. Germline V gene lookup returns CDR1 SQVTM and CDR2 ANQGSEA. Unmatched junction bases numbered 7, after V lost 6 bases and J lost 3 bases.

Comment on this clonotype: A much larger clone sits a single nucleotide away, making a read error possible. This chain links TRBV13 with TRBJ1-1; D ambiguous. The CDR3 extends over 12 amino acids. Trimming left V 1 base short and J 4 bases short, with 4 bases between. Looked up from germline, CDR1 is PRHDT and CDR2 is FYEKMQ (reference sequence). CDR3 DNA: TGTGCCAGCAGCTTAGCAGCCACTGAAGCTTTCTTT. This sequence encodes CASSLAATEAFF.

This clonotype has more than one count but fewer than ten. This chain joins TRBV15 and TRBJ1-2; possible D gene TRBD1, 5 bases. The CDR3 extends over 13 amino acids. Trimming stripped 0 bases from V and 6 bases from J, with 8 bases between. Germline CDR1 LNHNV, CDR2 YYDKDF (reference sequence). The CDR3 spells CATSRDTGDGYTF. The CDR3 DNA is TGTGCCACCAGCAGAGATACGGGGGATGGCTACACCTTC.

A few counts support this clonotype. This chain connects TRBV10-3 to TRBJ2-7; TRBD1 matches 7 bases. V was pared by 4 bases and J by 3 bases, with 9 bases of the junction left unmatched. The CDR3 consists of 15 residues. Per germline, CDR1 ENHRY and CDR2 SYGVKD. This CDR3 is CAISGADRNLYEQYF. The DNA for the CDR3 is TGTGCCATCAGTGGGGCGGACAGGAATCTCTACGAGCAGTACTTC.